The 29 T cell receptor beta chains given below trace back to one sample, sequenced in a study of shared clonotypes between healthy human individuals. Profiled with immunoSEQ multiplex PCR; TCRdb holds only in-frame clones, not every one. This repertoire shows about 680,000 clones, about two thirds found once; its top ten account for under 2%. The source material was memory CD4+ T cells sorted from blood. Subset meaning: CD45RA-negative fraction. These receptors came from a woman aged 25-40 years in good health.

J is TRBJ2-3 and V is TRBV4-1; 8 bases line up with TRBD2. In germline, CDR1 is MGHRA, CDR2 YSYEKL. Trimming took 2 bases from V and 3 from J; bases not matched to a gene: 7. The CDR3 runs 16 residues. Here the CDR3 DNA reads TGCGCCAGCAGCCAAATTGGGCGGGAGGATACAGATACGCAGTATTTT. Translating it yields CASSQIGREDTDTQYF.

This clone was counted between two and nine times. The rearrangement joins TRBV10-2 to TRBJ2-3; D perhaps matches TRBD1 (6 bases). This CDR3 has 14 amino acids. Germline-derived CDR1 and CDR2 are WSHSY and SAAADI. V shed 8 bases and J shed 1 base, with 13 bases lying between them. CDR3: CASGGPFGTDTQYF. The CDR3 nucleotides read TGCGCCAGCGGGGGCCCCTTTGGCACAGATACGCAGTATTTT.

This clone has just one count. The rearrangement links TRBV30 to TRBJ1-4, with TRBD1 as a possible D gene (5 bases). The germline CDR1 and CDR2 sequences are GTSNPN and SVGIG (reference sequence). The CDR3 length is 12 residues. The V end lost 2 bases, the J end lost 8 bases, and 9 bases lay between the germline ends. The CDR3 coding sequence is TGTGCCTGGAGTACGGACACAGAAAAACTGTTTTTT. Translating it yields CAWSTDTEKLFF.

J is TRBJ2-2 and V is TRBV7-2; no clear D. The CDR3 runs to 13 residues. V lost 1 base and J 9 bases, leaving 9 bases between the germline ends. CDR1 SGHTA and CDR2 FQGNSA come from the germline V gene. The DNA of the CDR3 is TGTGCCAGCAGCTTAGAATCCGGACGGGAGCTGTTTTTT. The encoded protein is CASSLESGRELFF. The entire variable domain, with the rest obtained from reference TRBV7-2 and TRBJ2-2, is as follows: GAGVSQSPSNKVTEKGKDVELRCDPISGHTALYWYRQSLGQGLEFLIYFQGNSAPDKSGLPSDRFSAERTGGSVSTLTIQRTQQEDSAVYLCASSLESGRELFFGEGSRLTVL.

V is TRBV7-8 and J is TRBJ2-7, with D perhaps TRBD2 (6 bases). V was shortened by 5 bases and J by 3 bases, with 17 bases between the two germline ends. The CDR3 consists of 15 residues. Germline assignment: CDR1 SGHVS and CDR2 FQNEAQ. CDR3 sequence: CASSKTVGSNYEQYF. The CDR3 nucleotides read TGTGCCAGCAGCAAGACTGTCGGGAGCAACTACGAGCAGTACTTC. Complete variable domain (other parts from reference TRBV7-8 and TRBJ2-7): GAGVSQSPRYKVAKRGQDVALRCDPISGHVSLFWYQQALGQGPEFLTYFQNEAQLDKSGLPSDRFFAERPEGSVSTLKIQRTQQEDSAVYLCASSKTVGSNYEQYFGPGTRLTVT.

The V gene is TRBV7-3, the J gene TRBJ2-5; D is possibly TRBD2 (6 bases). The CDR3 runs 13 residues. The V gene's germline CDR1 is SGHTA and CDR2 FQGTGA. Trimming shortened V by 0 bases and J by 5 bases, and 7 bases separated the two germline ends. CDR3 in amino acids: CASSLTTRETQYF. The CDR3 region has the DNA TGTGCCAGCAGCTTAACGACTAGGGAGACCCAGTACTTC.

This clone showed up just once. CDR3 amino acids: CASSEVQGGNTEAFF. The CDR3 nucleotides read TGTGCCAGCAGTGAAGTACAGGGCGGGAACACTGAAGCTTTCTTT. J is TRBJ1-1 and V is TRBV2, with TRBD1 as a possible D gene (6 bases). There are 15 residues in the CDR3. Trimming took off 1 base at V and 1 base at J, with 10 bases between the two ends. CDR1 is SNHLY and CDR2 is FYNNEI in the germline V gene.

The DNA for the CDR3 is TGTGCCAGCAGTTTATCCCCCAAGCCGAACACTGAAGCTTTCTTT. It translates to CASSLSPKPNTEAFF. The chain combines TRBV27 with TRBJ1-1; no definite D call. The CDR3 has 15 amino acids. Per germline, CDR1 MNHEY and CDR2 SMNVEV (reference sequence). With 0 bases removed from V and 1 base from J, the gap between germline ends came to 9 bases.

This chain links TRBV6-6 with TRBJ2-1; D gene uncertain. The V gene lost 8 bases and the J gene lost 5 bases, with 13 bases spanning the gap. The CDR3 covers 13 residues. Looked up from germline, CDR1 is MNHNY and CDR2 is SVGAGI (reference sequence). The CDR3 bases are TGTGCCAGCGGGTTACGACACGACAATGAGCAGTTCTTC. Translating gives CASGLRHDNEQFF.

This chain connects TRBV2 to TRBJ2-3; 14 positions match TRBD2. The ends lost 7 bases at V and 5 bases at J; junction bases unmatched: 14. Germline CDR1 reads SNHLY; CDR2 reads FYNNEI. The CDR3 contains 18 residues. CDR3 sequence reads: CASTRPGLAGGEGDTQYF. Written as DNA, the CDR3 is TGTGCCAGCACCCGACCAGGACTAGCGGGAGGAGAGGGAGATACGCAGTATTTT.

This sequence joins TRBV7-6 and TRBJ2-1; D may match TRBD1 or TRBD2 (6 bases each). The CDR3 has 15 residues. V was clipped by 4 bases and J by 2 bases, with 12 bases between them. The germline gives CDR1 SGHVS, CDR2 FNYEAQ. As DNA, the CDR3 is TGTGCCAGCAGCTCCGAGGGGGGAACCTACAATGAGCAGTTCTTC. Protein sequence: CASSSEGGTYNEQFF.

The V and J genes are TRBV19 and TRBJ1-5; 7 bases align to TRBD1. The germline V gene has CDR1 LNHDA and CDR2 SQIVND (reference sequence). This CDR3 is built from 15 residues. The V and J ends lost 6 bases and 4 bases, in that order; junction bases with no gene match: 9. CDR3 loop: CASSGNGQDNQPQHF. The CDR3 bases are TGTGCCAGTAGCGGGAATGGACAGGATAATCAGCCCCAGCATTTT.

V is TRBV29-1 and J is TRBJ2-2; perhaps D is TRBD1 or TRBD2 (5 bases each). Germline CDR1 SQVTM, CDR2 ANQGSEA. CDR3 length equals 16 residues. V was pared by 5 bases and J by 6 bases, with 22 bases between. CDR3 protein: CSVPRGGLRGAGELFF. As DNA, the CDR3 is TGCAGCGTTCCTAGGGGTGGCCTCCGGGGAGCCGGGGAGCTGTTTTTT.

CDR3 in amino acids: CASSRVGALQYF. The CDR3 DNA reads as TGTGCCAGCAGTAGAGTTGGGGCTCTCCAGTACTTC. The V and J genes are TRBV9 and TRBJ2-5; possible D gene TRBD1, 5 bases. The germline V gene encodes CDR1 SGDLS and CDR2 YYNGEE. This CDR3 region has 12 residues. V was clipped by 5 bases and J by 10 bases, with 15 bases between them.

This clone was seen ten or more times. V is TRBV4-1 and J is TRBJ2-7; D is perhaps TRBD2 (6 bases). The CDR3 totals 13 residues. With 4 bases removed from V and 3 bases from J, the gap between germline ends came to 10 bases. The germline gives CDR1 MGHRA, CDR2 YSYEKL. In DNA, the CDR3 is TGCGCCAGCAGCCGGGACTCATTCTACGAGCAGTACTTC. Translating it yields CASSRDSFYEQYF.

V and J are TRBV19 and TRBJ2-7; weak D call: TRBD2 (5 bases). Trimming took off 10 bases at V and 0 bases at J, with 10 bases between the two ends. CDR1 and CDR2 (germline): LNHDA, SQIVND (reference sequence). The CDR3 contains 12 residues. The CDR3 bases are TGTGCCACCACGGGGTACTCCTACGAGCAGTACTTC. It yields the protein CATTGYSYEQYF.

This clone was recorded only once. V is TRBV5-1 and J is TRBJ2-5, with TRBD1 matching 8 bases. J gave up 5 bases and V 1 base, and 10 bases lay outside the gene matches. In germline, CDR1 is SGHRS, CDR2 YFSETQ. This CDR3 has 16 residues. CDR3 bases: TGCGCCAGCAGCTTGTCTTTGGCAGGGGGCTCGGAGACCCAGTACTTC. Amino acids: CASSLSLAGGSETQYF. Drawing the rest from reference TRBV5-1 and TRBJ2-5, the complete variable domain is KAGVTQTPRYLIKTRGQQVTLSCSPISGHRSVSWYQQTPGQGLQFLFEYFSETQRNKGNFPGRFSGRQFSNSRSEMNVSTLELGDSALYLCASSLSLAGGSETQYFGPGTRLLVL.

As for this clone: A much larger clone differs by one base, so this may be a read error. Other nucleotide sequences in the sample specify the same CDR3. The rearrangement joins TRBV7-7 to TRBJ2-5, with 9 nucleotides matching TRBD2. Germline values: CDR1 SSHAT, CDR2 FNYEAQ (reference sequence). The CDR3 is 14 residues long. CDR3 in amino acids: CASSPSGIQETQYF. The CDR3 DNA follows: TGTGCTAGCAGTCCTAGCGGGATCCAAGAGACCCAGTACTTC. The full variable domain, in which reference TRBV7-7 and TRBJ2-5 provide the parts outside the CDR3, is GAGVSQSPRYKVTKRGQDVTLRCDPISSHATLYWYQQALGQGPEFLTYFNYEAQPDKSGLPSDRFSAERPEGSISTLTIQRTEQRDSAMYRCASSPSGIQETQYFGPGTRLLVL.

V is TRBV6-5 and J is TRBJ1-4, with 7 bases identical to TRBD1. This CDR3 region has 13 residues. Germline CDR1 reads MNHEY; CDR2 reads SVGAGI. The J segment lost 8 bases and the V segment lost 4 bases, leaving 4 bases of the junction unmatched. CDR3 bases: TGTGCCAGCAGTTCACAGGGGAGCGAAAAACTGTTTTTT. This sequence encodes CASSSQGSEKLFF.

V gene TRBV6-5 combines with J gene TRBJ2-2; 8 bases agree with TRBD2. Germline-derived CDR1 and CDR2 are MNHEY and SVGAGI. V trimming: 2 bases; J trimming: 5 bases; junction bases outside the gene matches: 4. The CDR3 loop spans 15 amino acids. CDR3 sequence (DNA): TGTGCCAGCAGTTACGGAGCGGGAGATACCGGGGAGCTGTTTTTT. Protein sequence: CASSYGAGDTGELFF.

This chain connects TRBV7-2 to TRBJ1-3; perhaps TRBD1 as D (5 bases). Germline lookup yields CDR1 SGHTA and CDR2 FQGNSA. V lost 2 bases, J lost 9 bases, and 17 bases lay in between. CDR3 size: 15 residues. CDR3 in DNA: TGTGCCAGCAGCTTAAGGGACCCAAGACGTGGCACCATATATTTT. This codes for CASSLRDPRRGTIYF.

This clone showed up many times. The chain links TRBV11-3 to TRBJ2-3; D perhaps matches TRBD1 (5 bases). Trimming removed 5 bases at V and 0 bases at J, with 9 bases between. Germline V CDR1 and CDR2: SGHNT, YENEEA. This CDR3 has 14 amino acids. The CDR3 DNA sequence: TGTGCCAGCAGCCTCCAGGGTAGCACAGATACGCAGTATTTT. This encodes CASSLQGSTDTQYF.

This clone was seen a single time. This chain connects TRBV28 to TRBJ1-2, with 9 positions matching TRBD1. V shed 2 bases, J shed 7 bases, and the junction held 5 bases outside the gene matches. CDR1 is MDHEN and CDR2 is SYDVKM in the germline V gene. The CDR3 sequence is 14 residues long. In DNA, the CDR3 is TGTGCCAGCAGTTTAGGGGACAGGGTGATTGGCTACACCTTC. Translating it yields CASSLGDRVIGYTF.

This clone was seen a few times. This chain uses TRBV11-3 with TRBJ2-5; perhaps TRBD1 as D (5 bases). Looked up from germline, CDR1 is SGHNT and CDR2 is YENEEA. The V end was cut by 5 bases, the J end by 6 bases, with 13 bases between. The length of the CDR3 is 13 residues. As DNA, the CDR3 is TGTGCCAGCAGCAAAGGGGCCGGAAAGACCCAGTACTTC. Its translation is CASSKGAGKTQYF.

V is TRBV5-1 and J is TRBJ1-3; D gene ambiguous. Germline V CDR1 and CDR2: SGHRS, YFSETQ. The CDR3 consists of 14 residues. Trimming removed 3 bases from V and 4 bases from J, with 11 bases in between. This chain's CDR3 is CASSSQSGGNTIYF. CDR3 sequence (DNA): TGCGCCAGCAGCTCACAGTCAGGAGGAAACACCATATATTTT.

The chain employs TRBV2 and TRBJ2-3, with 7 bases that match TRBD2. Trimming cost V 7 bases and J 5 bases; bases outside gene matches: 12. The germline V gene has CDR1 SNHLY and CDR2 FYNNEI. The length of the CDR3 is 15 residues. The CDR3 nucleotides read TGTGCCAGCACCTTACTGGGAGGGGTGGGAGATACGCAGTATTTT. Its protein is CASTLLGGVGDTQYF.

The sample holds a few counts of this clone. The chain links TRBV6-5 to TRBJ1-5; 8 bases fit TRBD1. V trimming: 6 bases; J trimming: 5 bases; junction bases outside the gene matches: 3. This CDR3 spans 13 amino acids. Germline V gene data show CDR1 as MNHEY and CDR2 as SVGAGI. The CDR3: CASRGQEDQPQHF. DNA for the CDR3: TGTGCCAGCAGGGGACAGGAGGATCAGCCCCAGCATTTT.

This clone was detected many times. This chain uses TRBV4-1 with TRBJ2-7, with D possibly matching TRBD1 (6 bases). The CDR3 consists of 16 residues. Germline V lookup: CDR1 MGHRA, CDR2 YSYEKL. V lost 5 bases and J lost 0, with 17 bases in between. CDR3 residues: CASSETTTGSSYEQYF. Written as DNA, the CDR3 is TGCGCCAGCAGCGAGACAACAACAGGGAGCTCCTACGAGCAGTACTTC.

This chain uses TRBV11-3 with TRBJ2-2; D not resolved. Germline V lookup: CDR1 SGHNT, CDR2 YENEEA. V lost 4 bases and J lost 7, with 10 bases in between. The CDR3 contains 13 residues. CDR3 loop: CASSSRDGGELFF. The CDR3 DNA sequence: TGTGCCAGCAGCTCCCGCGACGGCGGGGAGCTGTTTTTT.